This T cell receptor (beta chain) appears in the sequencing data of a study of OX40 agonist ivuxolimab in advanced cancers. Findings and limits, study-wide: Both CD4+ and CD8+ T cell populations in blood had undergone clonal expansion by week 6 at 0.1 to 3.0 mg/kg. In the 0.1-3.0 mg/kg groups, partial responders showed among the lowest expansion.

Germline assignment: CDR1 SNHLY and CDR2 FYNNEI. The CDR3 totals 15 residues. With 5 bases clipped from V and 4 bases from J, the junction kept 10 bases outside the gene matches. To note about this clone: The antigen remains unidentified.

Only in-frame clones appear in the TCRdb table, and some are missing; sequencing was by immunoSEQ multiplex PCR. The table has under 80,000 clones, 87% seen once. The receptor's source is an adult with an advanced solid tumor such as melanoma, head and neck, liver or kidney cancer. The input for sequencing was CD4+ or CD8+ T cells sorted from blood, taken in a trial of the OX40 agonist ivuxolimab. This sequence joins TRBV2 and TRBJ2-5; 7 bases line up with TRBD1. For the CDR3, the DNA is TGTGCCAGCAGTTCCAAGGGGGCGTATGGAGAGACCCAGTACTTC. Amino acid sequence: CASSSKGAYGETQYF.